The 17 T cell receptor beta chains below come from one sample, sequenced in a study of T cells in Graves' hyperthyroidism and ophthalmopathy. Amplification of TCR beta CDR3 regions used RNA as the template. RT-PCR in the first round (using the HTBI primer set) targeted the TCR CDR3. Via MiXCR, TCRdb re-called the multiplex PCR reads, giving one row per CDR3 protein. The table lists approximately 610,000 distinct CDR3 sequences, roughly 14% of them singletons, with around 4.1% in the top ten. Sequencing input: blood. Receptors originate from a woman in her thirties or forties with Graves' ophthalmopathy.

This clonotype occurred many times. V usage is TRBV7-2 and J usage is TRBJ2-7, with 8 bases fitting TRBD2. The germline gives CDR1 SGHTA, CDR2 FQGNSA. V shed 0 bases and J 2 bases; nucleotides not matched to a gene: 0. The CDR3 has 14 residues. In DNA form, the CDR3 reads TGTGCCAGCAGCTTAGCACTAGCGGCCTACGAGCAGTACTTC. This encodes CASSLALAAYEQYF.

As concerns this clonotype: An end of the junction differs from the germline gene, which may be a read error. The V call is TRBV18, the J call TRBJ1-1; the D is unclear. The CDR3 totals 13 residues. Germline V gene lookup returns CDR1 KGHSH and CDR2 LQKENI. This CDR3 is CASLPMKATEAFF. DNA of the CDR3: TGTGCCAGCTTACCAATGAAGGCCACTGAAGCTTTCTTT. Full variable domain (outside the CDR3, taken from reference TRBV18 and TRBJ1-1): NAGVMQNPRHLVRRRGQEARLRCSPMKGHSHVYWYRQLPEEGLKFMVYLQKENIIDESGMPKERFSAEFPKEGPSILRIQQVVRGDSAAYFCASLPMKATEAFFGQGTRLTVV.

This clonotype appeared many times. The V call is TRBV28, the J call TRBJ2-2; D may be TRBD1 (5 bases). Trimming removed 6 bases at V and 0 bases at J, with 11 bases between. This CDR3 spans 15 amino acids. CDR1 MDHEN and CDR2 SYDVKM come from the germline V gene. The CDR3, as DNA: TGTGCCAGCAGAGGACACTTCACGAACACCGGGGAGCTGTTTTTT. Its protein product is CASRGHFTNTGELFF.

There are many counts of this clonotype. The CDR3 here is CASSIRVGNQPQHF. The CDR3 DNA sequence: TGTGCCAGCAGCATCAGGGTGGGCAATCAGCCCCAGCATTTT. V and J are TRBV6-5 and TRBJ1-5; possibly TRBD1 for D (5 bases). The germline V gene has CDR1 MNHEY and CDR2 SVGAGI. The CDR3 totals 14 residues. Trimming took 6 bases from V and 2 from J, leaving 11 bases between them.

This clonotype was seen at least ten times. V usage is TRBV7-2 and J usage is TRBJ2-7; D unresolved. The length of the CDR3 is 14 residues. CDR1 SGHTA and CDR2 FQGNSA come from the germline V gene. V was pared by 1 base and J by 1 base, with 8 bases between. The CDR3, as DNA: TGTGCCAGCAGCTTAGTCATAGGATCCTACGAGCAGTACTTC. It specifies CASSLVIGSYEQYF.

In its sample, this clonotype was seen many times. This chain uses TRBV28 with TRBJ1-1, with D maybe TRBD1 (5 bases). Trimming cost V 4 bases and J 3 bases, with 15 bases left between them. Germline CDR1 MDHEN, CDR2 SYDVKM. The CDR3 covers 15 residues. The CDR3 loop reads CASSSPQGGYTEAFF. Written as DNA, the CDR3 is TGTGCCAGCAGTTCACCCCAGGGTGGGTACACTGAAGCTTTCTTT.

This clonotype occurred many times. The chain combines TRBV12-3 or TRBV12-4 with TRBJ1-2; the D gene is possibly TRBD1 (5 bases). Trimming cost V 5 bases and J 2 bases, with 9 bases left between them. The CDR3 sequence is 13 residues long. The CDR3 coding sequence is TGTGCCAGCAGTCTGCGACAGAACTATGGCTACACCTTC. Protein: CASSLRQNYGYTF.

This clonotype was seen many times. V gene TRBV12-3 or TRBV12-4 combines with J gene TRBJ1-1; TRBD1 matches 8 bases. The CDR3 is made up of 16 amino acids. Trimming at V came to 6 bases and at J to 0 bases, leaving 9 bases not matched to a gene. CDR3 in DNA: TGTGCCAGCAGAAACCGGGACAGGCCCCTGAACACTGAAGCTTTCTTT. Translation gives CASRNRDRPLNTEAFF.

At least ten counts were recorded for this clonotype. For the CDR3, the DNA is TGTGCCAGCAGTCCCCCCCTCTGGGAGCAGTACTTC. Encoded protein: CASSPPLWEQYF. This chain joins TRBV28 and TRBJ2-7; D not certain. V gave up 5 bases and J gave up 7 bases, with 12 bases separating them. The CDR3 is made up of 12 amino acids. Looked up from germline, CDR1 is MDHEN and CDR2 is SYDVKM.

The chain combines TRBV20-1 with TRBJ1-1, with D perhaps TRBD1 (5 bases). Per the germline V gene, CDR1 is DFQATT and CDR2 is SNEGSKA (reference sequence). This CDR3 spans 16 amino acids. Trimming took off 2 bases at V and 6 bases at J, with 22 bases between the two ends. CDR3 in DNA: TGCAGTGCTAGAAAGATCCGGGGGGGTTCCCCCCCTGAAGCTTTCTTT. Translated, it gives CSARKIRGGSPPEAFF.

V usage is TRBV9 and J usage is TRBJ2-2; 8 bases align to TRBD1. The CDR3 loop spans 16 amino acids. Per germline, CDR1 SGDLS and CDR2 YYNGEE. V was clipped by 4 bases and J by 3 bases; unmatched bases: 8. CDR3 loop: CASSNPGGDYTGELFF. CDR3 bases: TGTGCCAGCAGCAACCCAGGGGGCGACTACACCGGGGAGCTGTTTTTT.

This clonotype was found many times. The rearrangement uses TRBV5-5 and TRBJ1-1; no definite D call. The CDR3 runs to 14 residues. The ends were cut back, 0 bases at V and 1 base at J, with 7 bases in the middle. Germline V gene data show CDR1 as SGHKS and CDR2 as YYEKEE (reference sequence). The CDR3 DNA sequence: TGTGCCAGCAGCTTGGTGAGTCGGAACACTGAAGCTTTCTTT. Translation gives CASSLVSRNTEAFF.

The J gene is TRBJ1-2, the V gene TRBV6-2 or TRBV6-3, with D hard to call. V was clipped by 2 bases and J by 8 bases, with 12 bases between them. The CDR3 has 13 amino acids. The germline gives CDR1 MNHEY, CDR2 SVGEGT. CDR3 region: CASSYNFEEGYTF. The DNA for the CDR3 is TGTGCCAGCAGTTACAACTTTGAGGAGGGCTACACCTTC.

The chain is built from TRBV20-1 and TRBJ1-2, with 9 bases that match TRBD1. The CDR3 length is 14 residues. Looked up from germline, CDR1 is DFQATT and CDR2 is SNEGSKA (reference sequence). After removal of 6 bases from V and 6 bases from J, the junction contained 11 bases not matched to a gene. In nucleotides, the CDR3 is TGCAGTGCGCCGACAGGGGGGGGGTCTAATGGCTACACCTTC. It encodes CSAPTGGGSNGYTF.

This clonotype has ten or more counts. The chain combines TRBV12-3 or TRBV12-4 with TRBJ2-2; D possibly corresponds to TRBD2 (6 bases). The V end was cut by 0 bases, the J end by 8 bases, with 10 bases between. The CDR3 has 14 amino acids. The CDR3 sequence: CASSLAGGGGELFF. The CDR3 coding sequence is TGTGCCAGCAGTTTAGCGGGAGGAGGGGGGGAGCTGTTTTTT.

This clonotype was recorded many times. The chain joins TRBV6-1 to TRBJ1-1; TRBD1 aligns across 7 bases. Germline V lookup: CDR1 MNHNS, CDR2 SASEGT. The CDR3 runs 15 residues. V lost 4 bases to trimming and J lost 6 bases; unmatched junction nucleotides: 11. Written as DNA, the CDR3 is TGTGCCAGCAGTGGGCTGACAGGGAGGAGGTCTGAAGCTTTCTTT. Translation gives CASSGLTGRRSEAFF.

The table lists this clonotype with many counts. The junction departs from the called germline gene at one end, perhaps through a read error. The chain is built from TRBV12-3 or TRBV12-4 and TRBJ2-7, with D possibly matching TRBD1 (6 bases). The CDR3 consists of 14 residues. This chain's CDR3 is CAGSLWQGKGEQYF. The CDR3 region has the DNA TGTGCCGGCAGTTTATGGCAGGGGAAGGGGGAGCAGTACTTC.